Below are 30 T cell receptor beta chains sequenced from a single sample in a study of cytomegalovirus exposure and HLA in healthy donors. PCR primers comprised 60 Vbeta and 13 Jbeta primers. TCRdb's copy holds only in-frame clones and misses some; the assay was immunoSEQ multiplex PCR. Found here are approximately 200,000 clones; the top ten clones hold 0.7% to 0.8%. The sequencing input was PBMCs. Receptors were obtained from a boy younger than 18 in good health and CMV-seronegative.

The chain couples TRBV28 to TRBJ1-1; the D gene is possibly TRBD1 (5 bases). The length of the CDR3 is 19 residues. V shed 1 base and J shed 1 base, with 22 bases lying between them. The germline gives CDR1 MDHEN, CDR2 SYDVKM. CDR3 sequence: CASSLFIGGRADQNTEAFF. In nucleotides, the CDR3 is TGTGCCAGCAGTTTATTTATAGGTGGCAGGGCCGATCAGAACACTGAAGCTTTCTTT.

The CDR3 region is CASSEGTGASTDTQYF. The CDR3 region has the DNA TGTGCCAGCAGCGAAGGGACAGGGGCTAGCACAGATACGCAGTATTTT. V is TRBV11-3 and J is TRBJ2-3; TRBD1 matches 10 bases. V lost 5 bases to trimming and J lost 0 bases; unmatched junction nucleotides: 5. The CDR3 is made up of 16 amino acids. Germline CDR1 and CDR2: SGHNT and YENEEA.

The rearrangement links TRBV28 to TRBJ1-4; possible D gene TRBD1, 6 bases. The CDR3 runs to 17 residues. Deletions cut 5 bases from V and 0 bases from J, with 16 bases between. Germline values: CDR1 MDHEN, CDR2 SYDVKM. In DNA, the CDR3 is TGTGCCAGCAGTCACGGACGAGGGGGGGCAACTAATGAAAAACTGTTTTTT. This sequence encodes CASSHGRGGATNEKLFF.

This chain uses TRBV19 with TRBJ2-5; 8 nucleotides match TRBD1. The CDR3 sequence is 13 residues long. Germline V gene data show CDR1 as LNHDA and CDR2 as SQIVND (reference sequence). Trimming at V came to 3 bases and at J to 4 bases, leaving 1 base not matched to a gene. CDR3 protein: CASSITGGETQYF. The CDR3, as DNA: TGTGCCAGTAGTATCACAGGGGGAGAGACCCAGTACTTC. Looking up the rest from reference TRBV19 and TRBJ2-5 gives the full variable domain: DGGITQSPKYLFRKEGQNVTLSCEQNLNHDAMYWYRQDPGQGLRLIYYSQIVNDFQKGDIAEGYSVSREKKESFPLTVTSAQKNPTAFYLCASSITGGETQYFGPGTRLLVL.

Of note for this clone: At one end the junction does not follow the germline gene, possibly because of a read error. The rearrangement uses TRBV27 and TRBJ2-7; TRBD1 matches at 7 bases. In germline, CDR1 is MNHEY, CDR2 SMNVEV (reference sequence). The CDR3 consists of 13 residues. DNA of the CDR3: TGTGCCTGCAGGTGGGACAGACCCTACGAGCAGTACTTC. It translates to CACRWDRPYEQYF.

This sequence joins TRBV11-2 and TRBJ1-4; 9 nucleotides line up with TRBD1. This CDR3 has 13 amino acids. V shed 5 bases, J shed 7 bases, and the junction held 2 bases outside the gene matches. In germline, CDR1 is SGHAT, CDR2 FQNNGV. The CDR3 loop is CASSPTGGEKLFF. In DNA form, the CDR3 reads TGTGCCAGCAGCCCGACAGGGGGTGAAAAACTGTTTTTT.

The chain is built from TRBV6-1 and TRBJ1-1; 7 nucleotides line up with TRBD1. The junction had 7 bases not matched to a gene; V was cut back by 8 bases and J by 1 base. Germline V gene lookup returns CDR1 MNHNS and CDR2 SASEGT. The CDR3 totals 14 residues. The CDR3 DNA follows: TGTGCCAGCCGAACGACAGGGAAGAACACTGAAGCTTTCTTT. It specifies CASRTTGKNTEAFF.

V is TRBV7-9 and J is TRBJ2-2; weak D call: TRBD2 (7 bases). V was clipped by 1 base and J by 7 bases, with 16 bases between them. This CDR3 region has 16 residues. From germline, CDR1 is SEHNR and CDR2 FQNEAQ (reference sequence). The CDR3 nucleotides are TGTGCCAGCAGCTTAGTCCGGGGGGCAGAAAACGGGGAGCTGTTTTTT. Translating gives CASSLVRGAENGELFF.

V usage is TRBV5-1 and J usage is TRBJ2-5; 8 bases match TRBD2. After removal of 3 bases from V and 2 bases from J, the junction contained 9 bases not matched to a gene. The CDR3 is 16 residues long. The germline CDR1 and CDR2 sequences are SGHRS and YFSETQ. The CDR3 coding sequence is TGCGCCAGCAGCTCCGCGGGGGGCGCCCGACAAGAGACCCAGTACTTC. As protein: CASSSAGGARQETQYF.

The rearrangement joins TRBV4-1 to TRBJ1-4; no reliable D call. The germline V gene encodes CDR1 MGHRA and CDR2 YSYEKL. V gave up 2 bases and J gave up 4 bases, with 17 bases separating them. This CDR3 comprises 17 residues. CDR3 residues: CASSQTIIPPYNEKLFF. The CDR3 DNA sequence: TGCGCCAGCAGCCAAACCATTATCCCTCCCTATAATGAAAAACTGTTTTTT.

V and J are TRBV6-1 and TRBJ2-2; TRBD1 matches at 8 bases. Germline V CDR1 and CDR2: MNHNS, SASEGT. There are 14 residues in the CDR3. V dropped 5 bases and J dropped 4; count of bases not matched to a gene: 3. The chain's CDR3 is CASSRTGTTGELFF. CDR3 DNA sequence: TGTGCCAGCAGTAGGACAGGGACCACCGGGGAGCTGTTTTTT.

The rearrangement uses TRBV5-1 and TRBJ1-1, with D hard to call. The CDR3 totals 14 residues. Germline lookup yields CDR1 SGHRS and CDR2 YFSETQ. V was cut by 5 bases and J by 7 bases, with 18 bases left in between. CDR3 sequence reads: CASRSSEGGGEAFF. The CDR3 nucleotides are TGCGCCAGCAGAAGCTCGGAAGGAGGTGGTGAAGCTTTCTTT.

The chain links TRBV7-2 to TRBJ2-5; D perhaps matches TRBD1 (6 bases). This CDR3 is 15 amino acids long. Germline V gene lookup returns CDR1 SGHTA and CDR2 FQGNSA. V lost 5 bases, J lost 4 bases, and 17 bases lay in between. CDR3 region: CASSPSQGRLETQYF. Written as DNA, the CDR3 is TGTGCCAGCAGCCCCTCGCAGGGGCGGTTAGAGACCCAGTACTTC. Complete variable domain (other parts from reference TRBV7-2 and TRBJ2-5): GAGVSQSPSNKVTEKGKDVELRCDPISGHTALYWYRQSLGQGLEFLIYFQGNSAPDKSGLPSDRFSAERTGGSVSTLTIQRTQQEDSAVYLCASSPSQGRLETQYFGPGTRLLVL.

This sequence joins TRBV9 and TRBJ2-6; D ambiguous. The CDR3 consists of 16 residues. Trimming removed 3 bases from V and 0 bases from J, with 10 bases in between. From germline, CDR1 is SGDLS and CDR2 YYNGEE. The CDR3 nucleotides are TGTGCCAGCAGCGCCAACAGCCTCTCTGGGGCCAACGTCCTGACTTTC. It yields the protein CASSANSLSGANVLTF.

The chain is built from TRBV25-1 and TRBJ1-2; weak D call: TRBD1 (6 bases). CDR3 length equals 15 residues. Trimming shortened V by 3 bases and J by 4 bases, and 15 bases separated the two germline ends. From germline, CDR1 is MGHDK and CDR2 SYGVNS. In DNA form, the CDR3 reads TGTGCCAGCAGTGATTACGCGGGGGCGAGCTATGGCTACACCTTC. The encoded protein is CASSDYAGASYGYTF.

The V and J genes are TRBV30 and TRBJ2-5, with D tentatively TRBD2 (5 bases). This CDR3 comprises 13 residues. The germline gives CDR1 GTSNPN, CDR2 SVGIG (reference sequence). Trimming removed 8 bases at V and 5 bases at J, with 18 bases between. CDR3 DNA: TGTGCCACTTCTAGCAACCGTGTGGAGACCCAGTACTTC. Its translation: CATSSNRVETQYF. Full variable domain (missing parts from reference TRBV30 and TRBJ2-5): SQTIHQWPATLVQPVGSPLSLECTVEGTSNPNLYWYRQAAGRGLQLLFYSVGIGQISSEVPQNLSASRPQDRQFILSSKKLLLSDSGFYLCATSSNRVETQYFGPGTRLLVL.

The rearrangement joins TRBV5-1 to TRBJ2-1; possible D gene TRBD2, 6 bases. V lost 3 bases and J 0 bases, leaving 22 bases between the germline ends. The CDR3 extends over 19 amino acids. Germline V gene lookup returns CDR1 SGHRS and CDR2 YFSETQ. CDR3 loop: CASSSDPGGAVLSYNEQFF. The CDR3 nucleotides read TGCGCCAGCAGCTCCGACCCTGGAGGGGCAGTCCTCTCCTACAATGAGCAGTTCTTC.

The CDR3 loop is CASSLTGQGRSGYTF. As DNA, the CDR3 is TGTGCCAGCAGCTTAACGGGACAGGGAAGATCTGGCTACACCTTC. The V gene is TRBV7-6, the J gene TRBJ1-2, with 9 bases identical to TRBD1. V was pared by 2 bases and J by 7 bases, with 8 bases of the junction left unmatched. Germline V gives CDR1 SGHVS, CDR2 FNYEAQ. The CDR3 extends over 15 amino acids.

The J gene is TRBJ2-6, the V gene TRBV7-2; the D is unclear. V was pared by 1 base and J by 4 bases, with 8 bases between. CDR1 is SGHTA and CDR2 is FQGNSA in the germline V gene. The CDR3 has 15 residues. This CDR3 reads CASSLVLVGANVLTF. The CDR3, as DNA: TGTGCCAGCAGCTTAGTCCTAGTCGGGGCCAACGTCCTGACTTTC.

The V call is TRBV12-5, the J call TRBJ1-5; possibly TRBD1 for D (5 bases). Germline-derived CDR1 and CDR2 are LGHNT and FRNRAP. The CDR3 is 15 amino acids. V was clipped by 11 bases and J by 1 base, with 18 bases between them. The CDR3 nucleotides are TGTGCTCCCTCTAGGAGGGGCGAGAGCAATCAGCCCCAGCATTTT. Protein: CAPSRRGESNQPQHF.

V and J are TRBV6-1 and TRBJ2-3, with a tentative D call TRBD2 (5 bases). The germline V gene encodes CDR1 MNHNS and CDR2 SASEGT. This CDR3 has 13 residues. Trimming removed 8 bases at V and 0 bases at J, with 9 bases between. CDR3 DNA sequence: TGTGCCAGCCATTCGGGAAGCACAGATACGCAGTATTTT. The encoded protein is CASHSGSTDTQYF.

The chain links TRBV18 to TRBJ2-7; tentative D call: TRBD1 (6 bases). V was clipped by 3 bases and J by 2 bases, with 17 bases between them. Germline CDR1 KGHSH, CDR2 LQKENI. CDR3 length: 16 amino acids. CDR3 sequence: CASSPSLGRDTYEQYF. The CDR3 DNA sequence: TGTGCCAGCTCACCCTCCCTGGGACGGGACACCTACGAGCAGTACTTC.

The gene calls are TRBV6-5 and TRBJ2-1, with D possibly TRBD2 on 5 matching bases. V gave up 3 bases and J gave up 8 bases, with 8 bases separating them. CDR3 length: 12 residues. Per the germline V gene, CDR1 is MNHEY and CDR2 is SVGAGI. In nucleotides, the CDR3 is TGTGCCAGCAGTTATTCCGGGGATGAGCAGTTCTTC. This codes for CASSYSGDEQFF.

The chain employs TRBV15 and TRBJ1-4, with D possibly TRBD1 on 5 matching bases. Germline CDR1 is LNHNV and CDR2 is YYDKDF (reference sequence). V was pared by 6 bases and J by 9 bases, with 23 bases between. The length of the CDR3 is 16 residues. The chain's CDR3 is CATSLQVTATAQKLFF. The CDR3 coding sequence is TGTGCCACCAGTCTTCAAGTGACAGCAACTGCGCAAAAACTGTTTTTT.

The chain couples TRBV6-6 to TRBJ1-5; D not resolved. Germline V gene lookup returns CDR1 MNHNY and CDR2 SVGAGI (reference sequence). V shed 6 bases and J shed 2 bases, with 11 bases lying between them. There are 14 residues in the CDR3. CDR3 coding DNA: TGTGCCAGCAGCTATGACGGAGGCAATCAGCCCCAGCATTTT. Translated: CASSYDGGNQPQHF.

The V gene is TRBV2, the J gene TRBJ1-4, with D unresolved. The CDR3 is made up of 15 amino acids. Trimming took 6 bases from V and 4 from J, leaving 15 bases between them. From germline, CDR1 is SNHLY and CDR2 FYNNEI. CDR3 DNA: TGTGCCAGCAGACCCACGAGGTCTGATAATGAAAAACTGTTTTTT. Protein product: CASRPTRSDNEKLFF.

V usage is TRBV6-5 and J usage is TRBJ2-4; 9 positions match TRBD1. The germline gives CDR1 MNHEY, CDR2 SVGAGI. The CDR3 runs 14 residues. V shed 6 bases, J shed 8 bases, and the junction held 8 bases outside the gene matches. The CDR3 sequence: CASSPGTGNHIQYF. DNA for the CDR3: TGTGCCAGCAGCCCAGGGACAGGGAATCACATTCAGTACTTC.

This chain uses TRBV30 with TRBJ2-5; a possible D gene is TRBD1 (5 bases). There are 11 residues in the CDR3. V lost 4 bases and J 7 bases, leaving 10 bases between the germline ends. Germline-derived CDR1 and CDR2 are GTSNPN and SVGIG (reference sequence). The CDR3 spells CAWTRAGTQYF. The CDR3 DNA reads as TGTGCCTGGACCAGGGCCGGGACCCAGTACTTC.

The chain employs TRBV2 and TRBJ1-1, with D unresolved. Germline CDR1 is SNHLY and CDR2 is FYNNEI. The germline V and J ends were trimmed by 6 bases and 8 bases, with 16 bases remaining between them. The CDR3 is 13 residues long. The CDR3 DNA reads as TGTGCCAGCAGGGGAGCAGGAGACCCCGAAGCTTTCTTT. Translated, it gives CASRGAGDPEAFF.

The gene calls are TRBV7-6 and TRBJ1-5, with D possibly matching TRBD1 (6 bases). V was pared by 5 bases and J by 6 bases, with 14 bases between. The CDR3 runs 14 residues. Germline CDR1 is SGHVS and CDR2 is FNYEAQ. CDR3 nucleotide sequence: TGTGCCAGCAGCCCAACAGGGTTGGGTCAGCCCCAGCATTTT. Translation: CASSPTGLGQPQHF.